This T cell receptor beta chain was profiled in a study of T cell responses to AZD1222 COVID-19 vaccine. The study, taken as a whole, reports: Spike-specific TCR breadth and depth rose after two AZD1222 doses. The sample set comprised mostly white British donors with more females, and clonal diversity was possibly underestimated.

Worth noting for this clone: What it binds is not known.

Measured with immunoSEQ multiplex PCR; TCRdb has only the in-frame clones, and not every one. Here the sample spans roughly 130,000 clones, around 90% being singletons. Per the germline V gene, CDR1 is GTSNPN and CDR2 is SVGIG (reference sequence). The CDR3 spans 15 residues. Trimming removed 4 bases at V and 4 bases at J, with 17 bases between. The clonotype originates from an adult in good health. The material was peripheral blood, obtained on day 0 of AZD1222 vaccination. The V gene is TRBV30, the J gene TRBJ1-5, with no clear D. The CDR3 nucleotides read TGTGCCTGGAACCCGAGCTCGTCATTTAATCAGCCCCAGCATTTT. Translated, it gives CAWNPSSSFNQPQHF.